This is a list of T cell receptor beta chains from one sample in a study of control samples from healthy donors and cancer patients. Sequenced by immunoSEQ multiplex PCR; TCRdb stores in-frame clones only, minus some. The data show 160,000 or so clones, with about 94% seen just once and less than 15% held by the top ten. Sequenced material: PBMCs. The receptors here all came from a man in his sixties with colorectal cancer. Each CDR3 is given with its conserved first and last residue. Each record gives: D gene, clone size, J gene, V gene, CDR3 DNA, CDR3 protein. D genes are given only for firm matches. Some rows mark clone size as missing; the rest say once, few, many or name a class of expanded clone.

d_gene: NA
abundance: once
j_gene: TRBJ2-5
v_gene: TRBV27
CDR3nt: TGTGCCAGCAGTTCCCCCGAGGAGACCCAGTACTTC
CDR3aa: CASSSPEETQYF

d_gene: TRBD1
abundance: NA
j_gene: TRBJ2-1
v_gene: TRBV5-1
CDR3nt: TGCGCCAGCAGCTCGGGACAGGGCTACAATGAGCAGTTCTTC
CDR3aa: CASSSGQGYNEQFF

d_gene: NA
abundance: NA
j_gene: TRBJ2-7
v_gene: TRBV27
CDR3nt: TGTGCCAGCAGTCCCCACCCATCCGTGTACGAGCAGTACTTC
CDR3aa: CASSPHPSVYEQYF

d_gene: TRBD1
abundance: NA
j_gene: TRBJ2-3
v_gene: TRBV19
CDR3nt: TGTGCCAGTAGTCCCCCCCCGGGCAGGGGGAGCACAGATACGCAGTATTTT
CDR3aa: CASSPPPGRGSTDTQYF

d_gene: NA
abundance: NA
j_gene: TRBJ1-4
v_gene: TRBV30
CDR3nt: TGTGCCTGGAGTGAGGCCGCGGAGGGAGAAAAACTGTTTTTT
CDR3aa: CAWSEAAEGEKLFF

d_gene: NA
abundance: NA
j_gene: TRBJ2-5
v_gene: TRBV19
CDR3nt: TGTGCCAGTAGTATTCGACGACAGACCCAAGAGACCCAGTACTTC
CDR3aa: CASSIRRQTQETQYF

d_gene: NA
abundance: NA
j_gene: TRBJ1-2
v_gene: TRBV19
CDR3nt: TGTGCCAGTAGTATGAGACCCTATCTAGCAGGGTTCTATGGCTACACCTTC
CDR3aa: CASSMRPYLAGFYGYTF

d_gene: NA
abundance: NA
j_gene: TRBJ2-2
v_gene: TRBV25-1
CDR3nt: TGTGCCAGCAGTGAAAAATTAGGGGGAACCGGGGAGCTGTTTTTT
CDR3aa: CASSEKLGGTGELFF

d_gene: NA
abundance: NA
j_gene: TRBJ1-1
v_gene: TRBV6-5
CDR3nt: TGTGCCGGACTCAGGGTCGGGAACACTGAAGCTTTCTTT
CDR3aa: CAGLRVGNTEAFF

d_gene: NA
abundance: NA
j_gene: TRBJ2-6
v_gene: TRBV4-3
CDR3nt: TGCGCCAGCAGCCAAGAAATCGCGGGCCTAGCGTCTGGGGCCAACGTCCTGACTTTC
CDR3aa: CASSQEIAGLASGANVLTF

d_gene: NA
abundance: NA
j_gene: TRBJ1-3
v_gene: TRBV29-1
CDR3nt: TGCAGCGTTGTGGGCAGCTCAAGTCGCGCGGGAAACACCATATATTTT
CDR3aa: CSVVGSSSRAGNTIYF

d_gene: NA
abundance: NA
j_gene: TRBJ2-1
v_gene: TRBV25-1
CDR3nt: TGTGCCAGCAGTGACTCCCTTTCTTACTACAATGAGCAGTTCTTC
CDR3aa: CASSDSLSYYNEQFF

d_gene: NA
abundance: NA
j_gene: TRBJ2-1
v_gene: TRBV12-3/TRBV12-4
CDR3nt: TGTGCCAGCAGTATCGGACTATCTGACGGGCAGTTCTTC
CDR3aa: CASSIGLSDGQFF

d_gene: NA
abundance: NA
j_gene: TRBJ2-5
v_gene: TRBV12-2
CDR3nt: TGTGCAAGTCGAGTCCCGGACATAGAGCAGACCCAGTACTTC
CDR3aa: CASRVPDIEQTQYF

d_gene: TRBD1
abundance: NA
j_gene: TRBJ1-1
v_gene: TRBV6-5
CDR3nt: TGTGCCAGCAGTTCACAGGGGAGAGACACTGAAGCTTTCTTT
CDR3aa: CASSSQGRDTEAFF

d_gene: NA
abundance: NA
j_gene: TRBJ2-2
v_gene: TRBV7-2
CDR3nt: TGTGCCAGCAGCATACGCGGGACAGCCCCCCGGGAGCTGTTTTTT
CDR3aa: CASSIRGTAPRELFF

d_gene: TRBD1
abundance: NA
j_gene: TRBJ1-1
v_gene: TRBV30
CDR3nt: TGTGCCTGGAAGGGGGACAGGGTCACTGAAGCTTTCTTT
CDR3aa: CAWKGDRVTEAFF

d_gene: NA
abundance: few
j_gene: TRBJ1-4
v_gene: TRBV4-3
CDR3nt: TGCGCCAGCAGCCAAGGAGTGATCTTAGGACACCAGTCTAATGAAAAACTGTTTTTT
CDR3aa: CASSQGVILGHQSNEKLFF

d_gene: NA
abundance: NA
j_gene: TRBJ1-3
v_gene: TRBV7-9
CDR3nt: TGTGCCAGCAGCTTCGGACAGCCCTCGAGCTCTGGAAACACCATATATTTT
CDR3aa: CASSFGQPSSSGNTIYF

d_gene: NA
abundance: NA
j_gene: TRBJ1-4
v_gene: TRBV5-1
CDR3nt: TGCGCCAGCAGCCCCGGGGGGGTCGGTGAAAAACTGTTTTTT
CDR3aa: CASSPGGVGEKLFF

d_gene: TRBD1
abundance: once
j_gene: TRBJ1-3
v_gene: TRBV19
CDR3nt: TGTGCCAGTAGTATCGGGACAGCTGGAAACACCATATATTTT
CDR3aa: CASSIGTAGNTIYF

d_gene: NA
abundance: NA
j_gene: TRBJ2-7
v_gene: TRBV7-8
CDR3nt: TGTGCCAGCAGCTTCGGACATAGCTCCTACGAGCAGTACTTC
CDR3aa: CASSFGHSSYEQYF

d_gene: TRBD1
abundance: NA
j_gene: TRBJ1-5
v_gene: TRBV6-5
CDR3nt: TGTGCCAGCATTCTCGAGGACAGGGAAGGTCAGCCCCAGCATTTT
CDR3aa: CASILEDREGQPQHF

d_gene: NA
abundance: NA
j_gene: TRBJ2-3
v_gene: TRBV4-1
CDR3nt: TGCGCCAGCAGCCAAGGCGGGTCTGTCACAGATACGCAGTATTTT
CDR3aa: CASSQGGSVTDTQYF

d_gene: TRBD1
abundance: once
j_gene: TRBJ2-7
v_gene: TRBV28
CDR3nt: TGTGCCAGCAGTCGAGCGGGACAGGGATCCTACGAGCAGTACTTC
CDR3aa: CASSRAGQGSYEQYF

d_gene: NA
abundance: NA
j_gene: TRBJ2-3
v_gene: TRBV12-3/TRBV12-4
CDR3nt: TGTGCCAGCAGCGAGGGGAGCACAGATACGCAGTATTTT
CDR3aa: CASSEGSTDTQYF

d_gene: NA
abundance: NA
j_gene: TRBJ2-3
v_gene: TRBV27
CDR3nt: TGTGCCAGCAGCATAGAAGGGGGGGGCTACACAGATACGCAGTATTTT
CDR3aa: CASSIEGGGYTDTQYF

d_gene: NA
abundance: NA
j_gene: TRBJ1-2
v_gene: TRBV7-9
CDR3nt: TGTGCCAGCAGCCCGGGGGGGGCCTCCCCAGCTAACTATGGCTACACCTTC
CDR3aa: CASSPGGASPANYGYTF

d_gene: TRBD1
abundance: NA
j_gene: TRBJ2-7
v_gene: TRBV12-3/TRBV12-4
CDR3nt: TGTGCCAGCAGTCCGACAGGGTACGAGCAGTACTTC
CDR3aa: CASSPTGYEQYF

d_gene: NA
abundance: NA
j_gene: TRBJ1-2
v_gene: TRBV19
CDR3nt: TGTGCCAGTAGTATATCCCAGGTATCCTACACCTTC
CDR3aa: CASSISQVSYTF

d_gene: TRBD2
abundance: NA
j_gene: TRBJ2-7
v_gene: TRBV18
CDR3nt: TGTGCCAGCTCATCAGGGACTAGCGGGGGCCCCGCCTACGAGCAGTACTTC
CDR3aa: CASSSGTSGGPAYEQYF

d_gene: NA
abundance: NA
j_gene: TRBJ2-7
v_gene: TRBV18
CDR3nt: TGTGCCAGCTCATTACCAGGGTTATCCTACGAGCAGTACTTC
CDR3aa: CASSLPGLSYEQYF

d_gene: TRBD2
abundance: NA
j_gene: TRBJ2-1
v_gene: TRBV4-3
CDR3nt: TGCGCCAGCAGCACTTGGACTAGCGGGGGTGAGCAGTTCTTC
CDR3aa: CASSTWTSGGEQFF

d_gene: NA
abundance: NA
j_gene: TRBJ2-1
v_gene: TRBV7-2
CDR3nt: TGTGCCAGCAGCTTAAGCGGCAACAATTACAATGAGCAGTTCTTC
CDR3aa: CASSLSGNNYNEQFF

d_gene: NA
abundance: NA
j_gene: TRBJ1-1
v_gene: TRBV5-1
CDR3nt: TGCGCCAGCAGCTTGGCCGGAATGAGCACTGAAGCTTTCTTT
CDR3aa: CASSLAGMSTEAFF

d_gene: NA
abundance: NA
j_gene: TRBJ1-1
v_gene: TRBV6-1
CDR3nt: TGTGCCAGCAGTGAAGCGACCGGGTTCGAAGCTTTCTTT
CDR3aa: CASSEATGFEAFF

d_gene: TRBD1
abundance: NA
j_gene: TRBJ1-4
v_gene: TRBV19
CDR3nt: TGTGCCAGCGGGACAGCAACTAATGAAAAACTGTTTTTT
CDR3aa: CASGTATNEKLFF

d_gene: TRBD1
abundance: NA
j_gene: TRBJ2-1
v_gene: TRBV7-8
CDR3nt: TGTGCCAGCAGCCTAGACAGGGCCCATGAGCAGTTCTTC
CDR3aa: CASSLDRAHEQFF

d_gene: NA
abundance: NA
j_gene: TRBJ2-1
v_gene: TRBV6-1
CDR3nt: TGTGCCAGCAGTGAAAGGGGGGGGATTAATGAGCAGTTCTTC
CDR3aa: CASSERGGINEQFF

d_gene: TRBD1
abundance: once
j_gene: TRBJ1-2
v_gene: TRBV7-2
CDR3nt: TGTGCCAGCAGCGGCGGGGACAGGGGGCGCCTTGGCTACACCTTC
CDR3aa: CASSGGDRGRLGYTF

d_gene: NA
abundance: once
j_gene: TRBJ1-1
v_gene: TRBV9
CDR3nt: TGTGCCAGCAGCGTAGAGAGACAGTCTGAAGCTTTCTTT
CDR3aa: CASSVERQSEAFF

d_gene: NA
abundance: once
j_gene: TRBJ1-1
v_gene: TRBV3-1/TRBV3-2
CDR3nt: TGTGCCAGCAGCCAAGGGGCAACAATCGAGCTGAACACTGAAGCTTTCTTT
CDR3aa: CASSQGATIELNTEAFF

d_gene: TRBD2
abundance: NA
j_gene: TRBJ2-1
v_gene: TRBV7-9
CDR3nt: TGTGCCAGCAGCCCCGGGCGGGGGGCGTCCTACAATGAGCAGTTCTTC
CDR3aa: CASSPGRGASYNEQFF

d_gene: NA
abundance: NA
j_gene: TRBJ1-2
v_gene: TRBV6-5
CDR3nt: TGTGCCAGCAGTTACTCCGGGGCCGTCTCGGGCTACACCTTC
CDR3aa: CASSYSGAVSGYTF

d_gene: TRBD1
abundance: NA
j_gene: TRBJ2-3
v_gene: TRBV18
CDR3nt: TGTGCCAGCTCACCAGGGACAGGCCGTGGGGAGGATACGCAGTATTTT
CDR3aa: CASSPGTGRGEDTQYF

d_gene: TRBD1
abundance: NA
j_gene: TRBJ2-5
v_gene: TRBV4-1
CDR3nt: TGCGCCAGCAGCCAAGGAACAGGGGAATTGGGTCGGGAGACCCAGTACTTC
CDR3aa: CASSQGTGELGRETQYF

d_gene: NA
abundance: NA
j_gene: TRBJ1-5
v_gene: TRBV7-7
CDR3nt: TGTGCCAGCAGCTTAGATAGCAATCAGCCCCAGCATTTT
CDR3aa: CASSLDSNQPQHF

d_gene: NA
abundance: NA
j_gene: TRBJ2-7
v_gene: TRBV14
CDR3nt: TGTGCCAGCAGCCAACCGGGGGGCCTAGGGGAGCAGTACTTC
CDR3aa: CASSQPGGLGEQYF

d_gene: TRBD1
abundance: NA
j_gene: TRBJ1-1
v_gene: TRBV10-3
CDR3nt: TGTGCCATCAGTGAGTCGGGGGGACAGGGAGCTTTCTTT
CDR3aa: CAISESGGQGAFF

d_gene: NA
abundance: NA
j_gene: TRBJ1-4
v_gene: TRBV25-1
CDR3nt: TGTGCCAGCAGAGGACGGGAGACTGAAAAACTGTTTTTT
CDR3aa: CASRGRETEKLFF

d_gene: NA
abundance: NA
j_gene: TRBJ2-5
v_gene: TRBV19
CDR3nt: TGTGCCAGTAGTATAGAGGGGACCCAGTACTTC
CDR3aa: CASSIEGTQYF

d_gene: TRBD1
abundance: NA
j_gene: TRBJ2-5
v_gene: TRBV10-2
CDR3nt: TGCGCCAGCAGTGACTTCGCCGGGACAGAGGGGGAGACCCAGTACTTC
CDR3aa: CASSDFAGTEGETQYF

d_gene: NA
abundance: NA
j_gene: TRBJ1-5
v_gene: TRBV30
CDR3nt: TGTGCCTGGTCACTCCGGGGTAGCAATCAGCCCCAGCATTTT
CDR3aa: CAWSLRGSNQPQHF

d_gene: NA
abundance: NA
j_gene: TRBJ2-4
v_gene: TRBV6-1
CDR3nt: TGTGCCAGCAGTGAAAGGTCGAAGACCGCGCTAGCCAAAAACATTCAGTACTTC
CDR3aa: CASSERSKTALAKNIQYF

d_gene: NA
abundance: NA
j_gene: TRBJ1-2
v_gene: TRBV19
CDR3nt: TGTGCCAGTAGTAGAGGGGAGGTTACCCATGGCTACACCTTC
CDR3aa: CASSRGEVTHGYTF